This is a list of T cell receptor beta chains from one sample in a study of naive and memory T cell subsets. MiXCR, applied by TCRdb to the UMI-ligation and nested PCR reads, yields one record per CDR3 protein. Of over 110,000 distinct CDR3 sequences in the sample, approximately 20% are singletons; the top ten hold about 0.57%. Sequencing was carried out using naive CD8+ T cells from blood. These receptor sequences come from a human donor in good health. Each CDR3 is given with its conserved first and last residue. Fields, in order: clone size, D gene, J gene, V gene, CDR3 protein, CDR3 DNA. D genes are given only for firm matches. Only some rows state a clone size, as once, few, many or a class for expanded clones.

size: few; D: TRBD1; J: TRBJ1-1; V: TRBV4-1; CDR3: CASSRPGQQYTEAFF; DNA: TGCGCCAGCAGCCGGCCGGGACAGCAATACACTGAAGCTTTCTTT
size: -; D: -; J: TRBJ1-2; V: TRBV7-9; CDR3: CASSSSGDANYGYTF; DNA: TGTGCCAGCAGCTCAAGTGGGGATGCTAACTATGGCTACACCTTC
size: few; D: -; J: TRBJ2-3; V: TRBV6-1; CDR3: CASSEKGQSDTQYF; DNA: TGTGCCAGCAGTGAAAAGGGGCAGTCAGATACGCAGTATTTT
size: -; D: -; J: TRBJ1-2; V: TRBV28; CDR3: CASSLLGLDYTF; DNA: TGTGCCAGCAGTTTATTGGGCCTAGACTACACCTTC
size: few; D: TRBD2; J: TRBJ2-1; V: TRBV6-1; CDR3: CASTWSGGEQFF; DNA: TGTGCCAGCACTTGGTCGGGGGGTGAGCAGTTCTTC
size: few; D: -; J: TRBJ2-1; V: TRBV6-6; CDR3: CASNLNPETGRTHNEQFF; DNA: TGTGCCAGCAATCTCAACCCAGAAACGGGACGCACCCACAATGAGCAGTTCTTC
size: -; D: -; J: TRBJ2-5; V: TRBV11-2; CDR3: CASSSIWTETETQYF; DNA: TGTGCCAGCAGCTCCATTTGGACCGAGACGGAGACCCAGTACTTC
size: -; D: TRBD2; J: TRBJ2-7; V: TRBV28; CDR3: CASTLLLAGVEQYF; DNA: TGTGCCAGCACCCTATTACTAGCGGGAGTCGAGCAGTACTTC
size: few; D: -; J: TRBJ1-5; V: TRBV28; CDR3: CASSLQDITGSNQPQHF; DNA: TGTGCCAGCAGCCTCCAAGACATAACAGGCAGCAATCAGCCCCAGCATTTT
size: once; D: TRBD2; J: TRBJ2-1; V: TRBV3-1; CDR3: CASSQEGLDSYNEQFF; DNA: TGTGCCAGCAGCCAAGAAGGACTAGATTCGTACAATGAGCAGTTCTTC
size: -; D: -; J: TRBJ1-1; V: TRBV6-6; CDR3: CASSLGENGEAFF; DNA: TGTGCCAGCAGCCTCGGGGAGAACGGTGAAGCTTTCTTT
size: few; D: TRBD1; J: TRBJ1-2; V: TRBV29-1; CDR3: CSVIDDETGYYGYTF; DNA: TGCAGCGTCATTGATGACGAGACAGGGTACTATGGCTACACCTTC
size: few; D: TRBD1; J: TRBJ2-7; V: TRBV24-1; CDR3: CATSHRDRAYEQYF; DNA: TGTGCCACCAGCCACCGGGACAGAGCCTACGAGCAGTACTTC
size: -; D: -; J: TRBJ1-2; V: TRBV12-3/TRBV12-4; CDR3: CASSLSGPPAGYTF; DNA: TGTGCCAGCAGTTTATCGGGTCCTCCTGCTGGCTACACCTTC
size: -; D: TRBD1; J: TRBJ1-5; V: TRBV7-9; CDR3: CASSHGTGWQPQHF; DNA: TGTGCCAGCAGCCACGGGACAGGTTGGCAGCCCCAGCATTTT
size: -; D: TRBD1; J: TRBJ1-1; V: TRBV20-1; CDR3: CSAELPGQGVTEAFF; DNA: TGCAGTGCCGAACTCCCGGGACAGGGGGTCACTGAAGCTTTCTTT
size: few; D: -; J: TRBJ2-7; V: TRBV20-1; CDR3: CSAYEATYEQYF; DNA: TGCAGTGCGTATGAAGCCACCTACGAGCAGTACTTC
size: -; D: -; J: TRBJ1-1; V: TRBV30; CDR3: CAWSADTGEAFF; DNA: TGTGCCTGGAGTGCGGACACCGGTGAAGCTTTCTTT
size: few; D: TRBD2; J: TRBJ2-3; V: TRBV6-1; CDR3: CASSEGLAGGVADTQYF; DNA: TGTGCCAGCAGTGAAGGACTAGCGGGAGGGGTAGCAGATACGCAGTATTTT
size: -; D: -; J: TRBJ2-7; V: TRBV10-2; CDR3: CASMGSAGEQYF; DNA: TGCGCCAGTATGGGGTCTGCGGGCGAGCAGTACTTC
size: -; D: -; J: TRBJ1-5; V: TRBV12-5; CDR3: CASGLGQPQHF; DNA: TGTGCTAGTGGTTTAGGGCAGCCCCAGCATTTT
size: few; D: -; J: TRBJ2-6; V: TRBV4-1; CDR3: CASSQDPGAGANVLTF; DNA: TGCGCCAGCAGCCAAGATCCCGGGGCTGGGGCCAACGTCCTGACTTTC
size: -; D: -; J: TRBJ2-2; V: TRBV4-2; CDR3: CASSQGSNTGELFF; DNA: TGTGCCAGCAGCCAGGGGTCGAACACCGGGGAGCTGTTTTTT
size: -; D: -; J: TRBJ1-5; V: TRBV4-3; CDR3: CASSQDLRSHQPQHF; DNA: TGCGCCAGCAGCCAAGATCTGAGGTCGCATCAGCCCCAGCATTTT
size: -; D: -; J: TRBJ1-2; V: TRBV10-3; CDR3: CAISAPGNAYGYTF; DNA: TGTGCCATCAGTGCACCGGGAAACGCTTATGGCTACACCTTC
size: -; D: TRBD1; J: TRBJ1-6; V: TRBV4-3; CDR3: CASSPGRDSSYNSPLHF; DNA: TGCGCCAGCAGCCCCGGGAGGGACAGCTCCTATAATTCACCCCTCCACTTT
size: many; D: TRBD1; J: TRBJ2-1; V: TRBV3-1; CDR3: CASSGQGRPYEQFF; DNA: TGTGCCAGCAGTGGACAGGGTCGCCCTTATGAGCAGTTCTTC
size: -; D: TRBD1; J: TRBJ2-7; V: TRBV29-1; CDR3: CSVEETGTGIYEQYF; DNA: TGCAGCGTTGAAGAGACCGGGACAGGGATCTACGAGCAGTACTTC
size: -; D: -; J: TRBJ2-1; V: TRBV28; CDR3: CASSLTGTYYNEQFF; DNA: TGTGCCAGCAGTTTGACCGGGACCTACTACAATGAGCAGTTCTTC
size: few; D: TRBD1; J: TRBJ2-1; V: TRBV9; CDR3: CASSSGQGAREQFF; DNA: TGTGCCAGCAGCTCCGGACAGGGGGCAAGGGAGCAGTTCTTC
size: -; D: -; J: TRBJ2-1; V: TRBV2; CDR3: CASTVSYNEQFF; DNA: TGTGCCAGCACTGTATCCTACAATGAGCAGTTCTTC
size: -; D: -; J: TRBJ2-5; V: TRBV7-9; CDR3: CASSLPSSLPQETQYF; DNA: TGTGCCAGCAGCCTTCCGAGTAGTCTACCGCAAGAGACCCAGTACTTC
size: -; D: -; J: TRBJ2-1; V: TRBV4-3; CDR3: CASSQGDSYNEQFF; DNA: TGCGCCAGCAGCCAGGGTGACAGTTACAATGAGCAGTTCTTC
size: -; D: -; J: TRBJ2-1; V: TRBV7-7; CDR3: CASSLGAGAGYNEQFF; DNA: TGTGCCAGCAGCTTAGGCGCAGGGGCCGGCTACAATGAGCAGTTCTTC
size: few; D: -; J: TRBJ2-2; V: TRBV28; CDR3: CASSSLVGWGTGELFF; DNA: TGTGCCAGCAGCTCCCTAGTGGGTTGGGGCACCGGGGAGCTGTTTTTT
size: -; D: -; J: TRBJ1-5; V: TRBV6-5; CDR3: CASSASVVANNQPQHF; DNA: TGTGCCAGCAGCGCCTCGGTTGTTGCGAACAATCAGCCCCAGCATTTT
size: few; D: -; J: TRBJ2-1; V: TRBV6-2/TRBV6-3; CDR3: CASSYDLADTSSYNEQFF; DNA: TGTGCCAGCAGTTATGATTTAGCGGACACGAGCTCCTACAATGAGCAGTTCTTC
size: -; D: -; J: TRBJ1-1; V: TRBV4-2; CDR3: CASSQELNTEAFF; DNA: TGTGCCAGCAGCCAAGAATTGAACACTGAAGCTTTCTTT
size: -; D: TRBD2; J: TRBJ2-1; V: TRBV11-2; CDR3: CASSPEPGLAGLGEQFF; DNA: TGTGCCAGCAGCCCAGAACCGGGACTAGCGGGTCTTGGGGAGCAGTTCTTC
size: -; D: TRBD2; J: TRBJ2-1; V: TRBV6-2/TRBV6-3; CDR3: CASSYLGVGGSPDEQFF; DNA: TGTGCCAGCAGTTACCTGGGGGTGGGCGGGAGTCCGGATGAGCAGTTCTTC
size: few; D: TRBD2; J: TRBJ2-7; V: TRBV6-5; CDR3: CASSQGLAGGPSHEQYF; DNA: TGTGCCAGCAGTCAAGGACTAGCGGGAGGGCCTAGCCACGAGCAGTACTTC
size: few; D: TRBD2; J: TRBJ2-4; V: TRBV15; CDR3: CATSRVTSGAKNIQYF; DNA: TGTGCCACCAGCAGAGTAACTAGCGGGGCCAAAAACATTCAGTACTTC
size: -; D: -; J: TRBJ2-4; V: TRBV25-1; CDR3: CASSEFFGELNIQYF; DNA: TGTGCCAGCAGTGAATTCTTTGGAGAACTAAACATTCAGTACTTC
size: -; D: TRBD2; J: TRBJ2-1; V: TRBV20-1; CDR3: CSARDSGSARAEQFF; DNA: TGCAGTGCTAGAGATAGCGGGAGTGCAAGGGCTGAGCAGTTCTTC
size: once; D: TRBD2; J: TRBJ2-1; V: TRBV20-1; CDR3: CSARPRLAGGFSYNEQFF; DNA: TGCAGTGCCAGGCCGAGACTAGCGGGAGGTTTCTCCTACAATGAGCAGTTCTTC
size: few; D: TRBD1; J: TRBJ2-7; V: TRBV12-3/TRBV12-4; CDR3: CASSWDRGAYEQYF; DNA: TGTGCCAGCAGCTGGGACAGGGGTGCGTACGAGCAGTACTTC
size: -; D: -; J: TRBJ2-7; V: TRBV28; CDR3: CASSRDKGNIEQYF; DNA: TGTGCCAGCAGTAGGGACAAGGGAAACATCGAGCAGTACTTC